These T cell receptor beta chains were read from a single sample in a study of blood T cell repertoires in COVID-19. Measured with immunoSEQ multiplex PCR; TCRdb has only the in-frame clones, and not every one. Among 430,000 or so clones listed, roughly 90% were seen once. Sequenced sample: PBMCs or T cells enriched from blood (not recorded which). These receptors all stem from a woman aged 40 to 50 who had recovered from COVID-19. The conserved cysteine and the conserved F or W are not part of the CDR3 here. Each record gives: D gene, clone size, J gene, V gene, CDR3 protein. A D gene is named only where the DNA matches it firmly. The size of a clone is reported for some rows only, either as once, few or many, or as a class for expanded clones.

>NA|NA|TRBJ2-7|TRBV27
ASSTYMGAGYEQY
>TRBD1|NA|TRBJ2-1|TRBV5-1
ASSLLGQGILNEQF
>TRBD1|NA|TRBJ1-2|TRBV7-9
ASSSRQGPYGYT
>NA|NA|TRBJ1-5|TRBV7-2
ASSPGGGTQPQH
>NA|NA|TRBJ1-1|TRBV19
ASSRDRGAWTEAF
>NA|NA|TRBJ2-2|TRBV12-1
ASSWNDRDTGELF
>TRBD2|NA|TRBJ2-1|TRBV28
ASSSLGGEGSSYNEQF
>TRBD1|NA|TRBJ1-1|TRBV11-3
ASSHHPRRTGQKAF
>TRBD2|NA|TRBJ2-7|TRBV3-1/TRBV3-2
ASSPATSGRFYEQY
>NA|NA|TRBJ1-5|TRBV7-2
ASSHEDNSNQPQH
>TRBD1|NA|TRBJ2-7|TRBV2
ASRTGQGAYEQY
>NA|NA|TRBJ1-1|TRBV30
AFNAGGGYTEAF
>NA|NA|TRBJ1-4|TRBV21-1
ASSYRDGRLFNEKLF
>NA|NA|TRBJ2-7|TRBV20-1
SGGISYEQY
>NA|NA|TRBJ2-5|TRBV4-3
ASSQDGGIETQY
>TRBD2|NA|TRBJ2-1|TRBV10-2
ASRETSGRYNEQF
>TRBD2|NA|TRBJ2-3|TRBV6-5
ASAGLAGVADTQY
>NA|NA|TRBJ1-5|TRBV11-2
ASSLDLDSNQPQH
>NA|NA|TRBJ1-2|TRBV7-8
ASSSDFLEGYT
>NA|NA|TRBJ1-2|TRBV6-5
ASSYYQGNGYT
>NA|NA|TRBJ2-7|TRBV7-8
ASSGGGVPSYEQY
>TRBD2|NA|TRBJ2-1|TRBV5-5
ASSLAASGKF
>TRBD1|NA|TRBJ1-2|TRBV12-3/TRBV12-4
ASRWGQVGGYT
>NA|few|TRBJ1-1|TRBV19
ASSIGASGSAF
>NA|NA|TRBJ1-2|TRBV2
ASALGRVNGYT
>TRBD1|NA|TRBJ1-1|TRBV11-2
ASLPSGGLGTEAF
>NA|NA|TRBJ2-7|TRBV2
ASRPQGDEQY
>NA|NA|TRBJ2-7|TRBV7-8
ASSLGAQKEQY
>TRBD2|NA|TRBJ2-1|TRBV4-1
ASSQVALAGEQF
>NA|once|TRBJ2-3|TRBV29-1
SVEGNREGDTQY
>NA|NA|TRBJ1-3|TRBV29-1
SVETISGNTIY
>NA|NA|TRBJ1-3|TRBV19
ASKSTYSGNTIY
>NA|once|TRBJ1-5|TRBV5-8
ASSRSRSNQPQH
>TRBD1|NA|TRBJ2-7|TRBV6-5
ASSTPGTVLYEQY
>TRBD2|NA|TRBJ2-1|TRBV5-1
ASSLTSGSYNEQF
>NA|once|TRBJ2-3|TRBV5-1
ASSLWGQTGSTDTQY
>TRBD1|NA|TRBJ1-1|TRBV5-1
ASSQWGQGPEAF